These T cell receptor beta chains were read from a single sample in a study of blood T cells in healthy people across ages. TCRdb recomputed calls from the 5' RACE reads with MiXCR, one row per CDR3 protein. The data hold over 600,000 distinct CDR3 sequences, with around 45% observed a single time. Sequenced: blood. The receptors here all came from a man aged 80 or over in good health. CDR3s include the opening cysteine and the closing phenylalanine or tryptophan. D genes are given only for firm matches. Clone size, where shown, is once, few, many, or a class for clones that have expanded.

cdr3_aa: CASSTLGDRYYEQYF
cdr3_nt: TGTGCCAGCAGTACCCTTGGAGACAGGTACTACGAGCAGTACTTC
clone_size: few
d_call: NA
cdr3_length: 15
j_call: TRBJ2-7
v_call: TRBV27

cdr3_aa: CATSDRTSGIYNEQFF
cdr3_nt: TGTGCCACCAGTGATAGAACTAGCGGAATATACAATGAGCAGTTCTTC
clone_size: NA
d_call: TRBD2
cdr3_length: 16
j_call: TRBJ2-1
v_call: TRBV24-1

cdr3_aa: CSVGWKHTGGTEAFF
cdr3_nt: TGCAGCGTTGGTTGGAAACACACAGGGGGCACTGAAGCTTTCTTT
clone_size: many
d_call: TRBD1
cdr3_length: 15
j_call: TRBJ1-1
v_call: TRBV29-1

cdr3_aa: CAISNSPQEAQYF
cdr3_nt: TGTGCCATCAGTAACAGCCCCCAAGAGGCCCAGTACTTC
clone_size: NA
d_call: NA
cdr3_length: 13
j_call: TRBJ2-5
v_call: TRBV10-3

cdr3_aa: CASSRDRNYEQFF
cdr3_nt: TGTGCCAGCAGCAGGGACCGGAACTATGAGCAGTTCTTC
clone_size: NA
d_call: NA
cdr3_length: 13
j_call: TRBJ2-1
v_call: TRBV7-2

cdr3_aa: CASSSNRGSSKNIQYF
cdr3_nt: TGTGCCAGCAGCAGCAACAGGGGGAGCAGCAAAAACATTCAGTACTTC
clone_size: NA
d_call: TRBD1
cdr3_length: 16
j_call: TRBJ2-4
v_call: TRBV7-2

cdr3_aa: CASSPDSQETQYF
cdr3_nt: TGCGCCAGCAGCCCGGACAGCCAAGAGACCCAGTACTTC
clone_size: many
d_call: NA
cdr3_length: 13
j_call: TRBJ2-5
v_call: TRBV5-1

cdr3_aa: CASSKQYTGELFF
cdr3_nt: TGTGCCAGCAGTAAGCAGTACACCGGGGAGCTGTTTTTT
clone_size: NA
d_call: NA
cdr3_length: 13
j_call: TRBJ2-2
v_call: TRBV12-3/TRBV12-4

cdr3_aa: CASRRLAGGDTQYF
cdr3_nt: TGTGCCAGCAGAAGACTAGCGGGGGGAGATACGCAGTATTTT
clone_size: once
d_call: TRBD2
cdr3_length: 14
j_call: TRBJ2-3
v_call: TRBV6-1

cdr3_aa: CASSIGTGGVNEQFF
cdr3_nt: TGTGCCAGCAGCATCGGGACAGGGGGCGTTAATGAGCAGTTCTTC
clone_size: many
d_call: TRBD1
cdr3_length: 15
j_call: TRBJ2-1
v_call: TRBV5-6

cdr3_aa: CSARAGFQETQYF
cdr3_nt: TGCAGTGCTAGGGCGGGGTTCCAAGAGACCCAGTACTTC
clone_size: many
d_call: NA
cdr3_length: 13
j_call: TRBJ2-5
v_call: TRBV20-1

cdr3_aa: CASSSGLGYEQYF
cdr3_nt: TGTGCCAGCAGTAGCGGGTTGGGCTACGAGCAGTACTTC
clone_size: NA
d_call: TRBD2
cdr3_length: 13
j_call: TRBJ2-7
v_call: TRBV7-3

cdr3_aa: CASSSITGTSAVRSYNEQFF
cdr3_nt: TGTGCCAGCAGCTCGATTACCGGGACTAGCGCCGTGCGCTCCTACAATGAGCAGTTCTTC
clone_size: few
d_call: TRBD2
cdr3_length: 20
j_call: TRBJ2-1
v_call: TRBV6-2/TRBV6-3

cdr3_aa: CASSQGSPLHF
cdr3_nt: TGTGCCAGCAGCCAGGGATCACCCCTCCACTTT
clone_size: few
d_call: NA
cdr3_length: 11
j_call: TRBJ1-6
v_call: TRBV14

cdr3_aa: CASSRGAGNQPQHF
cdr3_nt: TGTGCCAGTAGCCGAGGGGCAGGGAATCAGCCCCAGCATTTT
clone_size: NA
d_call: NA
cdr3_length: 14
j_call: TRBJ1-5
v_call: TRBV19

cdr3_aa: CASSPSGLSTGELFF
cdr3_nt: TGCGCCAGCAGCCCCTCGGGGTTAAGCACCGGGGAGCTGTTTTTT
clone_size: NA
d_call: NA
cdr3_length: 15
j_call: TRBJ2-2
v_call: TRBV5-1

cdr3_aa: CASSLLVTDTQYF
cdr3_nt: TGCGCCAGCAGCCTACTCGTCACAGATACGCAGTATTTT
clone_size: NA
d_call: NA
cdr3_length: 13
j_call: TRBJ2-3
v_call: TRBV5-1

cdr3_aa: CSAARTANEQFF
cdr3_nt: TGCAGTGCTGCCCGGACGGCTAATGAGCAGTTCTTC
clone_size: NA
d_call: NA
cdr3_length: 12
j_call: TRBJ2-1
v_call: TRBV20-1

cdr3_aa: CASSLELAGENEQYF
cdr3_nt: TGCGCCAGCAGCTTGGAACTAGCGGGAGAAAACGAGCAGTACTTC
clone_size: NA
d_call: TRBD2
cdr3_length: 15
j_call: TRBJ2-7
v_call: TRBV5-1

cdr3_aa: CASSYTNLRQGRGYGYTF
cdr3_nt: TGTGCCAGCAGTTACACCAACCTAAGACAGGGAAGGGGCTATGGCTACACCTTC
clone_size: once
d_call: TRBD1
cdr3_length: 18
j_call: TRBJ1-2
v_call: TRBV6-5

cdr3_aa: CASSSTDRVHGEQFF
cdr3_nt: TGTGCCAGCAGCTCAACAGACAGGGTCCACGGTGAGCAGTTCTTC
clone_size: many
d_call: TRBD1
cdr3_length: 15
j_call: TRBJ2-1
v_call: TRBV7-2

cdr3_aa: CASSTPSGGGQPYEQYF
cdr3_nt: TGTGCCAGCAGCACCCCGAGCGGTGGGGGTCAACCCTACGAGCAGTACTTC
clone_size: NA
d_call: NA
cdr3_length: 17
j_call: TRBJ2-7
v_call: TRBV9

cdr3_aa: CAGSLQGAEEETQYF
cdr3_nt: TGCGCCGGCAGCCTGCAGGGGGCCGAAGAAGAGACCCAGTACTTC
clone_size: NA
d_call: TRBD1
cdr3_length: 15
j_call: TRBJ2-5
v_call: TRBV5-1

cdr3_aa: CASSLATDSGETQYF
cdr3_nt: TGTGCCAGCTCACTCGCTACAGACAGTGGGGAGACCCAGTACTTC
clone_size: NA
d_call: NA
cdr3_length: 15
j_call: TRBJ2-5
v_call: TRBV18

cdr3_aa: CASTRQGQNIQYF
cdr3_nt: TGTGCCAGCACGCGGCAGGGGCAAAACATTCAGTACTTC
clone_size: NA
d_call: NA
cdr3_length: 13
j_call: TRBJ2-4
v_call: TRBV11-1

cdr3_aa: CASSLEVAGNTEAFF
cdr3_nt: TGCGCCAGCAGCTTGGAAGTCGCCGGGAACACTGAAGCTTTCTTT
clone_size: NA
d_call: NA
cdr3_length: 15
j_call: TRBJ1-1
v_call: TRBV5-1

cdr3_aa: CASSLPGLAVEEYF
cdr3_nt: TGTGCCAGCAGCTTGCCGGGACTAGCGGTAGAGGAGTACTTC
clone_size: NA
d_call: TRBD2
cdr3_length: 14
j_call: TRBJ2-5
v_call: TRBV7-9

cdr3_aa: CSARELAGVNNEQFF
cdr3_nt: TGCAGTGCTAGAGAACTAGCGGGGGTGAACAATGAGCAGTTCTTC
clone_size: once
d_call: TRBD2
cdr3_length: 15
j_call: TRBJ2-1
v_call: TRBV20-1

cdr3_aa: CASGRGVAVQETQYF
cdr3_nt: TGTGCCAGCGGTCGGGGGGTAGCGGTACAAGAGACCCAGTACTTC
clone_size: NA
d_call: TRBD2
cdr3_length: 15
j_call: TRBJ2-5
v_call: TRBV6-2/TRBV6-3

cdr3_aa: CSVEKDGRARDEQYF
cdr3_nt: TGCAGCGTTGAAAAGGACGGGAGGGCCAGGGATGAGCAGTACTTC
clone_size: NA
d_call: TRBD2
cdr3_length: 15
j_call: TRBJ2-5
v_call: TRBV29-1

cdr3_aa: CASSFTSGRDEQFF
cdr3_nt: TGTGCCAGCAGTTTTACTAGCGGGAGAGATGAGCAGTTCTTC
clone_size: few
d_call: TRBD2
cdr3_length: 14
j_call: TRBJ2-1
v_call: TRBV12-3/TRBV12-4

cdr3_aa: CSSTRGDSRGDGYTF
cdr3_nt: TGCAGTTCCACGCGGGGGGACTCAAGAGGGGATGGCTACACCTTC
clone_size: NA
d_call: NA
cdr3_length: 15
j_call: TRBJ1-2
v_call: TRBV20-1

cdr3_aa: CASTKLGFTYEQYF
cdr3_nt: TGTGCCAGCACAAAATTGGGGTTTACCTACGAGCAGTACTTC
clone_size: few
d_call: NA
cdr3_length: 14
j_call: TRBJ2-7
v_call: TRBV7-2

cdr3_aa: CASSLAGGPVSQPQHF
cdr3_nt: TGTGCCAGCAGTTTAGCTGGAGGGCCGGTTAGTCAGCCCCAGCATTTT
clone_size: few
d_call: NA
cdr3_length: 16
j_call: TRBJ1-5
v_call: TRBV12-3/TRBV12-4

cdr3_aa: CASSQGLDLNTGELFF
cdr3_nt: TGCGCCAGCAGCCAAGGCCTTGATCTTAACACCGGGGAGCTGTTTTTT
clone_size: few
d_call: NA
cdr3_length: 16
j_call: TRBJ2-2
v_call: TRBV4-3

cdr3_aa: CASSPLHRTGMESYTF
cdr3_nt: TGTGCCAGCTCACCACTACACCGGACGGGGATGGAAAGCTACACCTTC
clone_size: NA
d_call: NA
cdr3_length: 16
j_call: TRBJ1-2
v_call: TRBV18

cdr3_aa: CASSHRSGGGADTQYF
cdr3_nt: TGTGCCAGCAGCCACCGTTCAGGGGGAGGCGCAGATACGCAGTATTTT
clone_size: NA
d_call: NA
cdr3_length: 16
j_call: TRBJ2-3
v_call: TRBV6-4

cdr3_aa: CSARVNRGELFF
cdr3_nt: TGCAGTGCTAGAGTTAATAGAGGAGAGCTGTTTTTT
clone_size: NA
d_call: NA
cdr3_length: 12
j_call: TRBJ2-2
v_call: TRBV20-1

cdr3_aa: CASSVVGEASYEQYF
cdr3_nt: TGTGCCAGCAGCGTAGTCGGGGAAGCCTCCTACGAGCAGTACTTC
clone_size: NA
d_call: NA
cdr3_length: 15
j_call: TRBJ2-7
v_call: TRBV9

cdr3_aa: CASSVTGFDSGNTIYF
cdr3_nt: TGCGCCAGCAGTGTCACAGGTTTTGACTCTGGAAACACCATATATTTT
clone_size: NA
d_call: NA
cdr3_length: 16
j_call: TRBJ1-3
v_call: TRBV5-1

cdr3_aa: CASSLLPGQGPSNEQFF
cdr3_nt: TGTGCCAGCAGCTTATTACCGGGACAGGGCCCTTCCAATGAGCAGTTCTTC
clone_size: few
d_call: TRBD1
cdr3_length: 17
j_call: TRBJ2-1
v_call: TRBV7-2

cdr3_aa: CASSTSESSYNEQYF
cdr3_nt: TGTGCCAGCAGCACTAGCGAGAGCTCCTACAATGAGCAGTACTTC
clone_size: NA
d_call: TRBD2
cdr3_length: 15
j_call: TRBJ2-7
v_call: TRBV9

cdr3_aa: CASIPSSYNEQFF
cdr3_nt: TGTGCCAGCATACCCAGCTCCTACAATGAGCAGTTCTTC
clone_size: NA
d_call: NA
cdr3_length: 13
j_call: TRBJ2-1
v_call: TRBV7-9

cdr3_aa: CASSPIRREQFF
cdr3_nt: TGTGCCAGCAGCCCGATCCGCCGGGAGCAGTTCTTC
clone_size: NA
d_call: NA
cdr3_length: 12
j_call: TRBJ2-1
v_call: TRBV7-2

cdr3_aa: CASSRLADYYEQYF
cdr3_nt: TGTGCCAGCAGCCGACTAGCGGATTACTACGAGCAGTACTTC
clone_size: few
d_call: TRBD2
cdr3_length: 14
j_call: TRBJ2-7
v_call: TRBV7-2

cdr3_aa: CSAEGAVNTEAFF
cdr3_nt: TGCAGCGCAGAAGGCGCAGTGAACACTGAAGCTTTCTTT
clone_size: NA
d_call: NA
cdr3_length: 13
j_call: TRBJ1-1
v_call: TRBV29-1

cdr3_aa: CASSPRGFSSGSDEQFF
cdr3_nt: TGTGCCAGCAGCCCCCGCGGGTTTTCAAGCGGGAGTGATGAGCAGTTCTTC
clone_size: NA
d_call: TRBD2
cdr3_length: 17
j_call: TRBJ2-1
v_call: TRBV11-2

cdr3_aa: CASSQIVGASYEQYF
cdr3_nt: TGCGCCAGCAGCCAGATAGTAGGGGCCTCCTACGAGCAGTACTTC
clone_size: NA
d_call: NA
cdr3_length: 15
j_call: TRBJ2-7
v_call: TRBV4-3

cdr3_aa: CASMGRQEGKTQYF
cdr3_nt: TGCGCCAGCATGGGACGCCAAGAAGGGAAGACCCAGTACTTC
clone_size: NA
d_call: NA
cdr3_length: 14
j_call: TRBJ2-5
v_call: TRBV10-2

cdr3_aa: CSVFFVGQGSDEQYF
cdr3_nt: TGCAGCGTTTTTTTTGTGGGACAGGGGTCAGATGAGCAGTACTTC
clone_size: NA
d_call: TRBD1
cdr3_length: 15
j_call: TRBJ2-5
v_call: TRBV29-1

cdr3_aa: CSVRDQTGSDYTF
cdr3_nt: TGCAGTGTTAGAGATCAAACAGGGAGTGACTACACCTTC
clone_size: NA
d_call: NA
cdr3_length: 13
j_call: TRBJ1-2
v_call: TRBV20-1

cdr3_aa: CSAINSGRPSYNEQFF
cdr3_nt: TGCAGTGCTATAAATAGCGGGAGGCCCTCCTACAATGAGCAGTTCTTC
clone_size: few
d_call: TRBD2
cdr3_length: 16
j_call: TRBJ2-1
v_call: TRBV20-1

cdr3_aa: CASSPQGTGGDYGYTF
cdr3_nt: TGTGCCAGCTCACCACAGGGGACAGGAGGGGACTATGGCTACACCTTC
clone_size: NA
d_call: TRBD1
cdr3_length: 16
j_call: TRBJ1-2
v_call: TRBV18

cdr3_aa: CASKGQLTDTQYF
cdr3_nt: TGCGCCAGCAAAGGACAGCTCACAGATACGCAGTATTTT
clone_size: NA
d_call: NA
cdr3_length: 13
j_call: TRBJ2-3
v_call: TRBV5-1

cdr3_aa: CADRTGGNEETQYF
cdr3_nt: TGTGCTGACCGGACAGGGGGTAACGAAGAGACCCAGTACTTC
clone_size: NA
d_call: NA
cdr3_length: 14
j_call: TRBJ2-5
v_call: TRBV21-1

cdr3_aa: CASRRTGPHQPQHF
cdr3_nt: TGTGCCAGCAGGAGGACAGGGCCACACCAGCCCCAGCATTTT
clone_size: NA
d_call: TRBD1
cdr3_length: 14
j_call: TRBJ1-5
v_call: TRBV6-1

cdr3_aa: CSARDRGGAVDTQYF
cdr3_nt: TGCAGTGCTAGAGATCGCGGGGGGGCCGTAGATACGCAGTATTTT
clone_size: NA
d_call: TRBD2
cdr3_length: 15
j_call: TRBJ2-3
v_call: TRBV20-1

cdr3_aa: CASSHWGPGDSPLHF
cdr3_nt: TGTGCCAGCAGCCATTGGGGACCTGGAGATTCACCCCTCCACTTT
clone_size: NA
d_call: NA
cdr3_length: 15
j_call: TRBJ1-6
v_call: TRBV3-1

cdr3_aa: CANSEVERELNEQFF
cdr3_nt: TGTGCCAACAGTGAGGTGGAGCGGGAGTTGAATGAGCAGTTCTTC
clone_size: NA
d_call: TRBD2
cdr3_length: 15
j_call: TRBJ2-1
v_call: TRBV10-3